The rows below give T cell receptor beta chains drawn from one sample of a study of cytomegalovirus exposure and HLA in healthy donors. Clones were sequenced by immunoSEQ multiplex PCR, and TCRdb holds only the in-frame ones, with some missing. The sample has 100,000 to 150,000 clones; 77% are singletons. Sequenced sample: PBMCs. Source of these receptors: a human donor in good health. Both conserved end residues are part of each CDR3. Each record gives: CDR3 length, V gene, clone size, J gene, D gene, CDR3 DNA, CDR3 protein. The D gene is left open where the match is weak. Only some rows state a clone size, as once, few, many or a class for expanded clones.

15,TRBV11-2,-,TRBJ1-3,TRBD1,TGTGCCAGCAGCTTGACAGGGGGCTCTGGAAACACCATATATTTT,CASSLTGGSGNTIYF
15,TRBV9,-,TRBJ2-3,-,TGTGCCAGCAGCGTCGGCAGGGTGGATGTAGATACGCAGTATTTT,CASSVGRVDVDTQYF
15,TRBV7-8,few,TRBJ1-2,TRBD1,TGTGCCAGCAGCCAAACTCGGACAGGAATAGGTGGCTACACCTTC,CASSQTRTGIGGYTF
16,TRBV29-1,-,TRBJ1-2,TRBD1,TGCAGCGTTGATATCCCCCTCTCGACAGGGAACTATGGCTACACCTTC,CSVDIPLSTGNYGYTF
13,TRBV11-3,-,TRBJ1-1,-,TGTGCCAGTTCTGGACAGATGAACACTGAAGCTTTCTTT,CASSGQMNTEAFF
14,TRBV6-5,-,TRBJ2-4,-,TGTGCCAGCAGCTCTAAGGGACGGGGGAACATTCAGTACTTC,CASSSKGRGNIQYF
14,TRBV28,-,TRBJ2-7,-,TGTGCCAGCAGTTTAGTTCGAGGGGGCTACGAGCAGTACTTC,CASSLVRGGYEQYF
16,TRBV7-2,once,TRBJ1-1,-,TGTGCCAGCAGCTTAGCCGCCGGGGGAAAGAACACTGAAGCTTTCTTT,CASSLAAGGKNTEAFF
12,TRBV19,-,TRBJ2-7,-,TGTGCCAGTAGTAGGACAGGAGGGGAGCAGTACTTC,CASSRTGGEQYF
16,TRBV29-1,-,TRBJ1-1,-,TGCAGCGCCTGGGGGGAGGGAGGTCTGATAGCCACTGAAGCTTTCTTT,CSAWGEGGLIATEAFF
16,TRBV10-2,-,TRBJ1-6,-,TGCGCCAGCAGTGTTTCCGCGGGAGGGGGAAATTCACCCCTCCACTTT,CASSVSAGGGNSPLHF
15,TRBV18,-,TRBJ1-3,-,TGTGCCAGCTCACCCTCGAGGGTCGGTGGAAACACCATATATTTT,CASSPSRVGGNTIYF
16,TRBV25-1,-,TRBJ2-2,TRBD1,TGTGCCAGCAGTGGAGACAGGGGGCGGCTCACCGGGGAGCTGTTTTTT,CASSGDRGRLTGELFF
13,TRBV30,few,TRBJ2-7,-,TGTGCCTGGAGTGATGGTAGCGGCTACGAGCAGTACTTC,CAWSDGSGYEQYF
14,TRBV10-1,-,TRBJ2-3,TRBD2,TGCGCCAGCACCCGACTAGCGCGCACAGATACGCAGTATTTT,CASTRLARTDTQYF
14,TRBV19,-,TRBJ2-5,-,TGTGCCAGTAGTATAGGCGGCGGGGCGGAGACCCAGTACTTC,CASSIGGGAETQYF
16,TRBV5-1,once,TRBJ2-4,-,TGCGCCAGCAGCTTGTGGACGGGTGCACGAGGGAACATTCAGTACTTC,CASSLWTGARGNIQYF
15,TRBV6-5,-,TRBJ1-1,-,TGTGCCAGCCGCGGGGCGGATGTGATTGGCACTGAAGCTTTCTTT,CASRGADVIGTEAFF
15,TRBV18,-,TRBJ2-4,TRBD2,TGTGCCAGCTCAGCTCCGGGGGGAGCCAAAAACATTCAGTACTTC,CASSAPGGAKNIQYF
14,TRBV10-2,-,TRBJ2-7,TRBD2,TGCGCCAGCAGCGGAGGGACTAGCGGGGGCGAGCAGTACTTC,CASSGGTSGGEQYF
14,TRBV5-8,-,TRBJ2-1,TRBD1,TGTGCCAGCAGAGGGACAGGCTCCTACAATGAGCAGTTCTTC,CASRGTGSYNEQFF
14,TRBV18,-,TRBJ2-7,TRBD2,TGTGCCAGCTCCCTGGGACTAGCGGGAGCAAGGCAGTACTTC,CASSLGLAGARQYF
15,TRBV7-6,-,TRBJ2-1,-,TGTGCCAGCAGCTTAGGGTCTGTCGGGAGTGAGGGTCAGTTCTTC,CASSLGSVGSEGQFF
16,TRBV2,-,TRBJ1-4,TRBD1,TGTGCCAGCAGTTCGGGACAGGGGAGGACTAATGAAAAACTGTTTTTT,CASSSGQGRTNEKLFF
16,TRBV2,few,TRBJ1-1,-,TGTGCCAGCATTTTCGCGGAGACAGGCGAGAACACTGAAGCTTTCTTT,CASIFAETGENTEAFF